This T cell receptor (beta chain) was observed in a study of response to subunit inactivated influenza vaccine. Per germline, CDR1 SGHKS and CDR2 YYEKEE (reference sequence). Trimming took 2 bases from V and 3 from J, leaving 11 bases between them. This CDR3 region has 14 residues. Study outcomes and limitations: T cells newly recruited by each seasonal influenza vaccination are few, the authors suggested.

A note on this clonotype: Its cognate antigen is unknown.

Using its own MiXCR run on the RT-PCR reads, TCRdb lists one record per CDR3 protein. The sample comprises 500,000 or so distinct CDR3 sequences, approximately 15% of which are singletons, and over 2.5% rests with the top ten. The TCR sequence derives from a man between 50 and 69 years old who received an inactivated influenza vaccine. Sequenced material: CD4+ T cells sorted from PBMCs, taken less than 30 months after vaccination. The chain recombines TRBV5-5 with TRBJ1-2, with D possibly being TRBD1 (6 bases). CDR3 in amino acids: CASSLRTAHYGYTF. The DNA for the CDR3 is TGTGCCAGCAGCTTAAGGACAGCTCACTATGGCTACACCTTC.